This entry lists 9 T cell receptor beta chains sequenced from one sample in a study of T cells in Graves' hyperthyroidism and ophthalmopathy. The source material, RNA transcripts, was used to amplify TCR beta CDR3 regions. HTBI primers drove first-round RT-PCR of the TCR CDR3. TCRdb reprocessed the multiplex PCR reads via MiXCR and lists one record per CDR3 protein. The table has some 770,000 distinct CDR3 sequences, about a sixth seen once; the top ten hold approximately 8.4%. Specimen: blood. The receptors shown here come from a man aged 18 to 35 with Graves' hyperthyroidism.

This chain connects TRBV7-2 to TRBJ2-7; no firm D call. The CDR3 is 13 amino acids. V lost 1 base to trimming and J lost 4 bases, with 8 bases between them. Germline V gene sequence: CDR1 SGHTA, CDR2 FQGNSA. In nucleotides, the CDR3 is TGTGCCAGCAGCTTAGGTACACAGTACGAGCAGTACTTC. It yields the protein CASSLGTQYEQYF.

This clonotype was observed at least ten times. The V gene is TRBV7-3, the J gene TRBJ2-6, with D unresolved. With 4 bases removed from V and 1 base from J, the gap between germline ends came to 11 bases. The CDR3 extends over 16 amino acids. Looked up from germline, CDR1 is SGHTA and CDR2 is FQGTGA. CDR3 sequence reads: CASSSPLPSGANVLTF. The DNA for the CDR3 is TGTGCCAGCAGCTCCCCGCTACCGTCTGGGGCCAACGTCCTGACTTTC.

This clonotype occurred a few times. This chain joins TRBV7-9 and TRBJ2-7; no reliable D call. The CDR3 loop spans 13 amino acids. The V end lost 1 base, the J end lost 9 bases, and 13 bases lay between the germline ends. Germline CDR1 reads SEHNR; CDR2 reads FQNEAQ (reference sequence). The chain's CDR3 is CASSLGPIWGQYF. The CDR3 bases are TGTGCCAGCAGCTTAGGTCCGATCTGGGGGCAGTACTTC.

This clonotype occurred a few times. This chain joins TRBV19 and TRBJ2-6; D is ambiguous. The CDR3 sequence is 17 residues long. V lost 3 bases, J lost 0 bases, and 12 bases lay in between. Germline CDR1 and CDR2: LNHDA and SQIVND (reference sequence). The CDR3, as DNA: TGTGCCAGTAGTATTTCGGCGGCTAGCTCTGGGGCCAACGTCCTGACTTTC. Translating it yields CASSISAASSGANVLTF.

The sample holds many counts of this clonotype. The V and J genes are TRBV11-2 and TRBJ2-1; 14 nucleotides line up with TRBD2. After removal of 3 bases from V and 8 bases from J, the junction contained 21 bases not matched to a gene. The CDR3 length is 21 residues. Germline-derived CDR1 and CDR2 are SGHAT and FQNNGV. The CDR3 region is CASSLLGVRLAGGPPEDEQFF. CDR3 in DNA: TGTGCCAGCAGCTTGCTAGGGGTAAGACTAGCGGGAGGGCCACCTGAGGATGAGCAGTTCTTC.

The chain recombines TRBV19 with TRBJ2-6; D is perhaps TRBD1 or TRBD2 (5 bases each). The CDR3 contains 16 residues. Germline V gives CDR1 LNHDA, CDR2 SQIVND (reference sequence). The V end was cut by 4 bases, the J end by 0 bases, with 10 bases between. CDR3 DNA sequence: TGTGCCAGTAGTACGGGGCCGTTCTCTGGGGCCAACGTCCTGACTTTC. Translation: CASSTGPFSGANVLTF.

This clonotype was counted at least ten times. The chain's CDR3 is CASSDKRQGELFF. CDR3 in DNA: TGTGCCAGCAGTGACAAGCGACAGGGGGAGCTGTTTTTT. V gene TRBV2 combines with J gene TRBJ2-2, with D maybe TRBD1 (5 bases). Between the trimmed V and J ends, which lost 3 bases and 8 bases, there was a span of 10 bases. The CDR3 covers 13 residues. Germline V CDR1 and CDR2: SNHLY, FYNNEI.

The genes are TRBV5-1 and TRBJ1-6; 7 nucleotides align to TRBD1. The J segment lost 10 bases and the V segment lost 1 base, leaving 8 bases of the junction unmatched. Germline CDR1 and CDR2: SGHRS and YFSETQ. The CDR3 extends over 15 amino acids. Here the CDR3 DNA reads TGCGCCAGCAGCTTGCGAGACAGGGATACCTCACCCCTCCACTTT. The encoded protein is CASSLRDRDTSPLHF.

A note on this clonotype: A much bigger clone sits one base away, suggesting this may be a read error. The chain is built from TRBV12-3 or TRBV12-4 and TRBJ1-5, with 8 nucleotides matching TRBD1. CDR3 length: 14 amino acids. The CDR3 DNA reads as TGTGCCAGCAGTTTCGGACAGGGCAATCAGCTCCAGCATTTT. Translated, it gives CASSFGQGNQLQHF.